This T cell receptor beta chain was found in a study of blood T cell dynamics during melanoma immunotherapy. Background on the study: Patients with metastatic melanoma got pembrolizumab or nivolumab-ipilimumab as first-line care. Study-level points and caveats: Whether repertoire-driving clones were melanoma-specific could not be determined.

The CDR3 is 13 amino acids. Clones were sequenced by immunoSEQ multiplex PCR, and TCRdb holds only the in-frame ones, with some missing. The data contain some 10,000 clones, around 86% of them singletons. About this clone: Antigen: not known.

Documented time point: week 3, after first cycle of checkpoint inhibitor. Response was assessed by RECIST 1.1 at 12 weeks, except a couple of rapid progressors. Prior systemic cancer therapy, immunosuppressant use and other active malignancies excluded patients. The material sequenced was blood, taken from a patient treated with checkpoint blockade. The genes are TRBV21-1 and TRBJ2-7. TRBV21-1 is a recognized pseudogene. This receptor was obtained from a human donor with melanoma. CDR3 residues: CASISEGSYEQYF. The CDR3 DNA is TGTGCCAGCATCTCCGAGGGGTCCTACGAGCAGTACTTC.